The 32 T cell receptor beta chains below come from one sample, sequenced in a study of blood T cell repertoires in COVID-19. Clones were read by immunoSEQ multiplex PCR, and TCRdb kept only the in-frame ones, dropping some. Of about 120,000 clones in the sample, approximately 84% are singletons; the top ten hold approximately 1.3%. The specimen sequenced was peripheral blood. These receptors all stem from a middle-aged man with acute or convalescent COVID-19.

The chain combines TRBV4-2 with TRBJ2-3; TRBD2 matches 7 bases. The germline V gene encodes CDR1 LGHNA and CDR2 YNFKEQ. V lost 0 bases, J lost 0 bases, and 15 bases stayed unmatched. This CDR3 comprises 20 residues. The CDR3 DNA reads TGTGCCAGCAGCCAAGATTGGGCTAGCGGAATGGGTTTTAGCACAGATACGCAGTATTTT. Translation: CASSQDWASGMGFSTDTQYF.

The chain has TRBV28 and TRBJ2-1, with TRBD2 matching 7 bases. This CDR3 comprises 15 residues. The ends lost 2 bases at V and 4 bases at J; junction bases unmatched: 5. Per the germline V gene, CDR1 is MDHEN and CDR2 is SYDVKM. CDR3 in DNA: TGTGCCAGCAGTTTAGCGGGAGAGGGGTACAATGAGCAGTTCTTC. Its protein product is CASSLAGEGYNEQFF.

CDR3 nucleotides: TGTGCCAGCAGGGGGACACGGACCCATGAAAAACTGTTTTTT. This encodes CASRGTRTHEKLFF. The V gene is TRBV28, the J gene TRBJ1-4, with a weak D call TRBD1 (6 bases). CDR3 length: 14 residues. Germline assignment: CDR1 MDHEN and CDR2 SYDVKM. V lost 6 bases to trimming and J lost 6 bases, with 14 bases between them.

The chain couples TRBV6-6 to TRBJ2-2; D possibly corresponds to TRBD1 (6 bases). Deletions cut 4 bases from V and 4 bases from J, with 10 bases between. The germline gives CDR1 MNHNY, CDR2 SVGAGI (reference sequence). CDR3 length: 14 amino acids. The CDR3 sequence: CASSSQGRTGELFF. For the CDR3, the DNA is TGTGCCAGCAGTTCACAGGGTCGCACCGGGGAGCTGTTTTTT.

This clone was detected a few times. V gene TRBV6-5 combines with J gene TRBJ2-7; weak D call: TRBD2 (5 bases). Trimming cost V 6 bases and J 0 bases, with 12 bases left between them. This CDR3 has 14 amino acids. Germline assignment: CDR1 MNHEY and CDR2 SVGAGI. For the CDR3, the DNA is TGTGCCAGCAGAGAGGACTGGATCTCCTACGAGCAGTACTTC. Translation gives CASREDWISYEQYF.

This clone has a single count. This chain uses TRBV2 with TRBJ2-2, with TRBD2 matching over 12 bases. The V gene's germline CDR1 is SNHLY and CDR2 FYNNEI. This CDR3 has 16 residues. V lost 6 bases, J lost 4 bases, and 6 bases stayed unmatched. The CDR3 DNA reads TGTGCCAGCAGCGGGACTAGCGGGTCACTCACCGGGGAGCTGTTTTTT. The encoded protein is CASSGTSGSLTGELFF.

The chain recombines TRBV28 with TRBJ1-1; D unclear. The V gene lost 6 bases and the J gene lost 11 bases, with 16 bases spanning the gap. CDR1 is MDHEN and CDR2 is SYDVKM in the germline V gene. This CDR3 region has 12 residues. Here the CDR3 reads CASRRPGFGAFF. For the CDR3, the DNA is TGTGCCAGCAGAAGACCGGGGTTTGGCGCTTTCTTT.

The chain couples TRBV19 to TRBJ2-1; TRBD1 matches at 11 bases. V trimming: 10 bases; J trimming: 11 bases; junction bases outside the gene matches: 16. The CDR3 spans 15 residues. Germline V gene data show CDR1 as LNHDA and CDR2 as SQIVND (reference sequence). As DNA, the CDR3 is TGTGCCACCTTGGCCCGGGACAGGGGGGCTCGGAAGCAGTTCTTC. Amino acids: CATLARDRGARKQFF.

Worth noting for this clone: The identical CDR3 is also encoded by other nucleotide sequences in the sample. V is TRBV5-4 and J is TRBJ1-1; tentatively, D is TRBD1 (6 bases). The CDR3 extends over 13 amino acids. CDR1 and CDR2 (germline): SGHNT, YYREEE (reference sequence). Trimming shortened V by 0 bases and J by 5 bases, and 8 bases separated the two germline ends. The CDR3 loop is CASSLGGRTEAFF. For the CDR3, the DNA is TGTGCCAGCAGCTTGGGGGGGCGAACTGAAGCTTTCTTT.

This clone was counted a few times. The CDR3 DNA is TGTGCCAGCTCACCAACGACAGGGCGGGAGCAGTACTTC. This gives the protein CASSPTTGREQYF. The chain is built from TRBV18 and TRBJ2-7; 7 positions match TRBD1. The germline V gene has CDR1 KGHSH and CDR2 LQKENI. After removal of 2 bases from V and 7 bases from J, the junction contained 5 bases not matched to a gene. There are 13 residues in the CDR3.

V is TRBV7-2 and J is TRBJ1-6, with D tentatively TRBD1 (6 bases). The length of the CDR3 is 13 residues. Trimming took off 10 bases at V and 5 bases at J, with 12 bases between the two ends. Germline V gene data show CDR1 as SGHTA and CDR2 as FQGNSA. Written as DNA, the CDR3 is TGTGCCAACCGGGACACCAATAATTCACCCCTCCACTTT. This gives the protein CANRDTNNSPLHF.

This chain connects TRBV6-4 to TRBJ2-3; 7 positions agree with TRBD2. Germline V gene lookup returns CDR1 MRHNA and CDR2 SNTAGT. After removal of 9 bases from V and 4 bases from J, the junction contained 7 bases not matched to a gene. CDR3 length: 13 amino acids. CDR3: CASKGRDPDTQYF. CDR3 coding DNA: TGTGCCAGTAAAGGGAGGGACCCAGATACGCAGTATTTT.

The V and J genes are TRBV4-2 and TRBJ2-2, with 7 positions matching TRBD2. V dropped 3 bases and J dropped 7; count of bases not matched to a gene: 8. Germline CDR1 reads LGHNA; CDR2 reads YNFKEQ. CDR3 length: 15 amino acids. CDR3 protein: CASSHEGGPDGELFF. As DNA, the CDR3 is TGTGCCAGCAGCCATGAGGGAGGGCCGGACGGGGAGCTGTTTTTT.

This clone came up once. The chain combines TRBV28 with TRBJ2-7; TRBD2 is a possible D gene (6 bases). Per germline, CDR1 MDHEN and CDR2 SYDVKM. This CDR3 has 15 amino acids. Trimming stripped 4 bases from V and 4 bases from J, with 17 bases between. This CDR3 is CASSSPGAGIYEQYF. The DNA for the CDR3 is TGTGCCAGCAGTTCCCCGGGAGCCGGGATTTACGAGCAGTACTTC.

The chain has TRBV9 and TRBJ2-1; the match to TRBD1 covers 7 bases. This CDR3 comprises 16 residues. V gave up 2 bases and J gave up 5 bases; unmatched junction bases: 10. Germline-derived CDR1 and CDR2 are SGDLS and YYNGEE. The CDR3 DNA reads TGTGCCAGCAGCGTTCAAGGGAGACAGGGAAACAATGAGCAGTTCTTC. Translated: CASSVQGRQGNNEQFF.

This chain uses TRBV3-1 (or the pseudogene TRBV3-2) with TRBJ2-2; 11 nucleotides line up with TRBD2. The junction had 9 bases not matched to a gene; V was cut back by 4 bases and J by 5 bases. The CDR3 loop spans 17 amino acids. Per the germline V gene, CDR1 is LGHDT and CDR2 is YNNKEL (reference sequence). The CDR3 reads CASSRTTSGGSTGELFF. CDR3 nucleotides: TGTGCCAGCAGCCGGACAACTAGCGGGGGAAGTACCGGGGAGCTGTTTTTT.

This chain links TRBV5-6 with TRBJ1-1; D perhaps matches TRBD1 (5 bases). Germline V CDR1 and CDR2: SGHDT, YYEEEE. The CDR3 runs to 15 residues. V was shortened by 1 base and J by 3 bases, with 13 bases between the two germline ends. The CDR3 nucleotides are TGTGCCAGCAGCTTGAGGGGAGGGAGGGACACTGAAGCTTTCTTT. Translation: CASSLRGGRDTEAFF.

The chain is built from TRBV3-1 (or the pseudogene TRBV3-2) and TRBJ2-7, with TRBD1 identical over 8 bases. V lost 2 bases and J lost 2; bases outside the gene matches: 5. Germline loops: CDR1 LGHDT, CDR2 YNNKEL (reference sequence). The CDR3 length is 15 residues. The CDR3: CASSQQDRAPYEQYF. Written as DNA, the CDR3 is TGTGCCAGCAGCCAACAGGACAGGGCCCCCTACGAGCAGTACTTC.

The V call is TRBV7-2, the J call TRBJ1-2; 10 bases match TRBD1. Looked up from germline, CDR1 is SGHTA and CDR2 is FQGNSA. This CDR3 is built from 14 residues. V shed 5 bases and J 8 bases; nucleotides not matched to a gene: 8. The CDR3 region is CASSHDRGQSGYTF. CDR3 bases: TGTGCCAGCAGCCACGACAGGGGGCAGTCAGGCTACACCTTC.

The chain uses TRBV2 and TRBJ1-2; no clear D. The CDR3 loop spans 13 amino acids. V gave up 3 bases and J gave up 5 bases, with 10 bases separating them. Looked up from germline, CDR1 is SNHLY and CDR2 is FYNNEI. The CDR3 spells CASSDTRGYGYTF. As DNA, the CDR3 is TGTGCCAGCAGTGATACCAGAGGGTATGGCTACACCTTC.

The chain employs TRBV11-2 and TRBJ1-6; D is perhaps TRBD1 (6 bases). The V and J ends lost 0 bases and 10 bases respectively, with 7 bases between them. The CDR3 runs 13 residues. The germline gives CDR1 SGHAT, CDR2 FQNNGV. As DNA, the CDR3 is TGTGCCAGCAGCTTAGACAGGGGCTCACCCCTCCACTTT. Translation gives CASSLDRGSPLHF.

V and J are TRBV3-1 (or the pseudogene TRBV3-2) and TRBJ2-1, with 10 bases that match TRBD2. From germline, CDR1 is LGHDT and CDR2 YNNKEL (reference sequence). V trimming: 3 bases; J trimming: 4 bases; junction bases outside the gene matches: 6. CDR3 size: 16 residues. CDR3 loop: CASSHFSGGQYNEQFF. DNA for the CDR3: TGTGCCAGCAGCCACTTTAGCGGGGGGCAGTACAATGAGCAGTTCTTC.

The rearrangement uses TRBV29-1 and TRBJ2-7; 7 nucleotides match TRBD1. The J segment lost 6 bases and the V segment lost 0 bases, leaving 8 bases of the junction unmatched. Germline CDR1 and CDR2: SQVTM and ANQGSEA. This CDR3 contains 14 residues. In nucleotides, the CDR3 is TGCAGCGTTGAAGACGGGGACAGCTCCCTCGAGCAGTACTTC. Translation: CSVEDGDSSLEQYF.

J is TRBJ1-1 and V is TRBV6-6, with no clear D. CDR1 and CDR2 from the germline V gene are MNHNY and SVGAGI (reference sequence). The CDR3 spans 14 residues. V was clipped by 7 bases and J by 1 base, with 13 bases between them. CDR3 amino acids: CASTILEGNTEAFF. The CDR3 DNA sequence: TGTGCCAGCACCATTCTAGAGGGGAACACTGAAGCTTTCTTT.

The genes are TRBV19 and TRBJ1-1; the match to TRBD1 covers 9 bases. This CDR3 has 15 residues. Germline V gene sequence: CDR1 LNHDA, CDR2 SQIVND (reference sequence). J lost 1 base, V lost 7 bases, and 7 bases had no gene match. DNA of the CDR3: TGTGCCAGTACCGCGACAGGGGGTTCGAACACTGAAGCTTTCTTT. Translation: CASTATGGSNTEAFF.

This CDR3 is CASSMSRGRMMGQPQHF. Here the CDR3 DNA reads TGTGCCAGTAGTATGTCGAGGGGGCGCATGATGGGACAGCCCCAGCATTTT. V gene TRBV19 combines with J gene TRBJ1-5; 7 bases match TRBD1. With V trimmed by 3 bases and J by 7 bases, 15 bases remained unmatched. CDR1 LNHDA and CDR2 SQIVND come from the germline V gene (reference sequence). The CDR3 consists of 17 residues.

This chain uses TRBV28 with TRBJ1-2; 7 bases agree with TRBD1. V lost 4 bases, J lost 4 bases, and 9 bases stayed unmatched. CDR1 and CDR2 (germline): MDHEN, SYDVKM. The CDR3 has 15 residues. CDR3 sequence (DNA): TGTGCCAGCAGTTCGTATAGGGGGCTGGGCTATGGCTACACCTTC. Its translation: CASSSYRGLGYGYTF.

The chain recombines TRBV19 with TRBJ2-1; D is unresolved. CDR3 length equals 14 residues. Germline CDR1 reads LNHDA; CDR2 reads SQIVND (reference sequence). V lost 1 base and J lost 6, with 10 bases in between. The CDR3 is CASSIVPGPNEQFF. The DNA for the CDR3 is TGTGCCAGTAGTATAGTTCCAGGTCCCAATGAGCAGTTCTTC.

This clone has a handful of counts. The chain employs TRBV5-1 and TRBJ1-4; 7 bases align to TRBD1. The V gene's germline CDR1 is SGHRS and CDR2 YFSETQ. The length of the CDR3 is 13 residues. The ends lost 4 bases at V and 8 bases at J; junction bases unmatched: 5. The chain's CDR3 is CASSEGAREKLFF. The DNA for the CDR3 is TGCGCCAGCAGCGAGGGGGCGAGAGAAAAACTGTTTTTT.

The CDR3 DNA reads TGTGCCATCAGTGAAAGGGCGGGAGGGCCAGATACGCAGTATTTT. Translated, it gives CAISERAGGPDTQYF. The V call is TRBV10-3, the J call TRBJ2-3; 9 nucleotides line up with TRBD2. This CDR3 is built from 15 residues. V lost 3 bases to trimming and J lost 4 bases; unmatched junction nucleotides: 5. Germline values: CDR1 ENHRY, CDR2 SYGVKD.

J is TRBJ1-1 and V is TRBV24-1, with TRBD1 matching 9 bases. This CDR3 contains 15 residues. V shed 4 bases and J 3 bases; nucleotides not matched to a gene: 5. Germline V gene sequence: CDR1 KGHDR, CDR2 SFDVKD. The CDR3 spells CATSDPGQGYTEAFF. The CDR3 nucleotides read TGTGCCACCAGTGACCCGGGACAGGGATACACTGAAGCTTTCTTT.

The V and J genes are TRBV10-2 and TRBJ2-5; possible D gene TRBD2, 5 bases. This CDR3 spans 13 amino acids. The V gene's germline CDR1 is WSHSY and CDR2 SAAADI. The V and J ends lost 0 bases and 7 bases respectively, with 9 bases between them. This chain's CDR3 is CASSESSAPTQYF. As DNA, the CDR3 is TGCGCCAGCAGTGAGTCTAGCGCTCCGACCCAGTACTTC.